The sequence of this TCR beta chain was determined in a study of early stage breast cancer tumors. Points from the study as a whole: Functional markers like CD4, CD8 and FOXP3 were missed in bulk sequencing. Comparing each tissue with blood distinguished tumor from normal in most of the 16 patients.

Each sample had two DNA replicates, roughly 0.48 ug blood or about 1.5 ug tissue. Produced via immunoSEQ multiplex PCR; TCRdb's table is partial and in-frame only. In the table there are some 47,000 clones, 65% to 90% of which are singletons. In the case of this clone: Its antigen is undetermined.

This CDR3 has 15 amino acids. Per the germline V gene, CDR1 is SGHTA and CDR2 is FQGNSA. The V gene end was trimmed by 5 bases and the J gene end by 4 bases; junction bases not matched to a gene: 9. This TCR came from a person aged 45-65 years with breast cancer. The rearrangement links TRBV7-2 to TRBJ2-3; 7 positions match TRBD1. The sequenced sample consisted of blood. CDR3 residues: CASSQLGQVSDTQYF. In DNA, the CDR3 is TGTGCCAGCAGCCAGCTAGGACAGGTTTCAGATACGCAGTATTTT.